The 2 T cell receptor beta chains reported below all come from one sample, sequenced in a study of human T cells and chemical hapten exposure. Noted time point: pre-sensitization, week 0. Treatment: therapeutic diphenylcyclopropenone sensitization with weekly scalp DPC. Unfractionated whole blood served as the source for total RNA extraction. Each CDR3 protein is one row after TCRdb ran MiXCR on the RACE reads. This sample has about 35,000 distinct CDR3 sequences; approximately 12% occur once, and the top ten carry less than 2.5%. The source material was whole blood, sampled in connection with sensitization to the hapten diphenylcyclopropenone (DPC). Source of these receptors: a woman aged 40 to 55 with alopecia areata. Some clones in this sample may be carry-over from other donors' samples.

This clonotype was observed at least ten times. The chain recombines TRBV5-1 with TRBJ2-3; 7 bases are a match to TRBD2. The junction had 18 bases not matched to a gene; V was cut back by 1 base and J by 7 bases. The CDR3 totals 18 residues. Germline V gene data show CDR1 as SGHRS and CDR2 as YFSETQ. This chain's CDR3 is CASSLPRGAGMTFYTQYF. The CDR3 DNA reads as TGCGCCAGCAGCTTGCCTCGGGGAGCGGGGATGACCTTTTATACGCAGTATTTT.

This clonotype was counted ten times or more. J is TRBJ2-7 and V is TRBV29-1; 9 bases fit TRBD1. CDR1 is SQVTM and CDR2 is ANQGSEA in the germline V gene. The CDR3 runs to 11 residues. J lost 6 bases, V lost 5 bases, and 2 bases had no gene match. The CDR3 sequence: CSVSTGGEQYF. For the CDR3, the DNA is TGCAGCGTTTCGACAGGGGGCGAGCAGTACTTC.